This TCR beta chain is from a study of identical twins. Study-wide results and limits: In cord blood, abundant beta clonotypes had fewer insertions; memory showed no trend.

This CDR3 has 12 amino acids. V shed 0 bases and J shed 10 bases, with 7 bases lying between them. Germline V gene sequence: CDR1 SGHVS, CDR2 FQNEAQ. Regarding this clonotype: Its antigen remains unknown.

TCRdb re-called the 5' RACE reads with MiXCR, one entry per CDR3 protein. The sample lists 1.5 million to 2 million distinct CDR3 sequences; less than 35% were seen once. The chain has TRBV7-8 and TRBJ2-1, with D uncertain. Sample: cord blood. The clonotype was recovered from a newborn girl in good health. CDR3: CASSLARWEQFF. The CDR3 bases are TGTGCCAGCAGCTTAGCGCGGTGGGAGCAGTTCTTC.